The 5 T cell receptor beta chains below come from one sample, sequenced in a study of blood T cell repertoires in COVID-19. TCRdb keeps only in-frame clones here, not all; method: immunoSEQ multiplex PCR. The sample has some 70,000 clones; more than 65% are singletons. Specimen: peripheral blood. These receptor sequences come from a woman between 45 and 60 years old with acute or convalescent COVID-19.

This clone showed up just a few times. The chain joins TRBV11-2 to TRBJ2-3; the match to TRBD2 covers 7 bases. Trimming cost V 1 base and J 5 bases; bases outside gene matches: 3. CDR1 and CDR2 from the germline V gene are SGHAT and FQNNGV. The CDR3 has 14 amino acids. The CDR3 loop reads CASSLAGGGDTQYF. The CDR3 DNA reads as TGTGCCAGCAGCTTAGCGGGAGGCGGAGATACGCAGTATTTT.

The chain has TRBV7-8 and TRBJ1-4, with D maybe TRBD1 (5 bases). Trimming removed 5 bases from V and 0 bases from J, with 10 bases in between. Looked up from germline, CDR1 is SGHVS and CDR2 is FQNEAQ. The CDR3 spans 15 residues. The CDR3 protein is CASSLRQTTNEKLFF. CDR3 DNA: TGTGCCAGCAGCCTCAGACAGACAACTAATGAAAAACTGTTTTTT.

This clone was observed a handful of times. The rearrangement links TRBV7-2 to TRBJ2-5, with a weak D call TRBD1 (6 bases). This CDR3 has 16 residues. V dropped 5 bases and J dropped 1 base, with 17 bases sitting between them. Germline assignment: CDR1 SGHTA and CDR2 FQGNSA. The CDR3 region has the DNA TGTGCCAGCAGCCTTGCGCTCCGAGGGGGCCAAGAGACCCAGTACTTC. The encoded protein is CASSLALRGGQETQYF.

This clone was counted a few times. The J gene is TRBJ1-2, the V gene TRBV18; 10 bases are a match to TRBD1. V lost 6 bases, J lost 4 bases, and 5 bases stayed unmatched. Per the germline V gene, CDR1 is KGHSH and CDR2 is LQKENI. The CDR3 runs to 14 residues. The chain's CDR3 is CASSERDRGYGYTF. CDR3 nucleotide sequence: TGTGCCAGCTCCGAACGGGACAGGGGCTATGGCTACACCTTC.

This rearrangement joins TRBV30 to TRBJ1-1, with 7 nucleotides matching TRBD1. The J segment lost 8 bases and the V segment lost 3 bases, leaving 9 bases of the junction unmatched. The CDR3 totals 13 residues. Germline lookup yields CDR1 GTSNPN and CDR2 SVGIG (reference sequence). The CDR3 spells CAWSKGTEAEAFF. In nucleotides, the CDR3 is TGTGCCTGGAGCAAAGGGACAGAAGCAGAAGCTTTCTTT.